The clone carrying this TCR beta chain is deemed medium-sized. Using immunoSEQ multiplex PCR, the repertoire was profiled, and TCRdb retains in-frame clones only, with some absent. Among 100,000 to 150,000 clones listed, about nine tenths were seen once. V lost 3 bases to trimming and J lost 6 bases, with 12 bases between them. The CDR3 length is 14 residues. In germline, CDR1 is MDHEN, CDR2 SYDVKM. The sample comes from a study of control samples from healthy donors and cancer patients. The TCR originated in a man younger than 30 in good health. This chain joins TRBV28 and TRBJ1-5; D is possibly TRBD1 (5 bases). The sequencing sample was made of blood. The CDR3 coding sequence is TGTGCCAGCAGTTTTTGGCAGGGAGGTCAGCCCCAGCATTTT. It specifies CASSFWQGGQPQHF.